A single sample is the source of the 11 T cell receptor beta chains below, sequenced in a study of OX40 agonist ivuxolimab in advanced cancers. Assay: immunoSEQ multiplex PCR; the TCRdb copy retains only in-frame clones and omits some. The table includes about 68,000 clones, more than 65% detected once. Sequencing used CD4+ or CD8+ T cells sorted from blood, obtained in a trial of the OX40 agonist ivuxolimab. Every receptor here comes from an adult with an advanced solid tumor such as melanoma, head and neck, liver or kidney cancer.

This chain connects TRBV7-3 to TRBJ2-3, with a tentative D call TRBD2 (5 bases). Germline V lookup: CDR1 SGHTA, CDR2 FQGTGA. The CDR3 has 16 amino acids. V lost 2 bases to trimming and J lost 2 bases, with 14 bases between them. In DNA form, the CDR3 reads TGTGCCAGCAGCTTATACACGGGAACCAACACAGATACGCAGTATTTT. It specifies CASSLYTGTNTDTQYF.

The rearrangement uses TRBV5-5 and TRBJ2-1; TRBD2 aligns across 13 bases. With V trimmed by 4 bases and J by 3 bases, 10 bases remained unmatched. CDR3 size: 18 residues. Germline loops: CDR1 SGHKS, CDR2 YYEKEE (reference sequence). The CDR3 spells CASSTGLAGALNYNEQFF. The CDR3 nucleotides read TGTGCCAGCAGCACAGGACTAGCGGGAGCCCTCAACTACAATGAGCAGTTCTTC. The entire variable domain, with the rest obtained from reference TRBV5-5 and TRBJ2-1, is as follows: DAGVTQSPTHLIKTRGQQVTLRCSPISGHKSVSWYQQVLGQGPQFIFQYYEKEERGRGNFPDRFSARQFPNYSSELNVNALLLGDSALYLCASSTGLAGALNYNEQFFGPGTRLTVL.

The chain uses TRBV18 and TRBJ2-3; perhaps TRBD1 as D (6 bases). Germline assignment: CDR1 KGHSH and CDR2 LQKENI. Trimming stripped 2 bases from V and 4 bases from J, with 13 bases between. The CDR3 covers 15 residues. This CDR3 is CASSPTRQDADTQYF. CDR3 in DNA: TGTGCCAGCTCACCAACTCGACAGGATGCAGATACGCAGTATTTT.

This clone was seen only once. The chain combines TRBV29-1 with TRBJ2-7; the D gene is possibly TRBD1 (6 bases). Germline CDR1 is SQVTM and CDR2 is ANQGSEA. The V gene lost 6 bases and the J gene lost 5 bases, with 20 bases spanning the gap. The CDR3 contains 14 residues. The CDR3 DNA sequence: TGCAGCGTAGGGACATCCTCGCTCGCCAACGAGCAGTACTTC. Amino acid sequence: CSVGTSSLANEQYF.

The rearrangement links TRBV5-4 to TRBJ1-1; D gene unclear. Between the trimmed V and J ends, which lost 4 bases and 4 bases, there was a span of 14 bases. Looked up from germline, CDR1 is SGHNT and CDR2 is YYREEE (reference sequence). The CDR3 runs 14 residues. CDR3: CASSPQQPATEAFF. CDR3 coding DNA: TGTGCCAGCAGCCCCCAGCAGCCGGCCACTGAAGCTTTCTTT. The full variable domain, completed using reference TRBV5-4 and TRBJ1-1, is ETGVTQSPTHLIKTRGQQVTLRCSSQSGHNTVSWYQQALGQGPQFIFQYYREEENGRGNFPPRFSGLQFPNYSSELNVNALELDDSALYLCASSPQQPATEAFFGQGTRLTVV.

The chain carries TRBV18 and TRBJ2-5; D not resolved. CDR3 length equals 13 residues. The V end was cut by 2 bases, the J end by 10 bases, with 14 bases between. Germline V gene sequence: CDR1 KGHSH, CDR2 LQKENI. Here the CDR3 DNA reads TGTGCCAGCTCACCATCAAGTGATTCTGGCCAGTACTTC. Translated: CASSPSSDSGQYF.

The chain uses TRBV27 and TRBJ2-7; 9 bases are shared with TRBD1. There are 14 residues in the CDR3. Unmatched junction bases numbered 5, after V lost 3 bases and J lost 5 bases. Germline V lookup: CDR1 MNHEY, CDR2 SMNVEV (reference sequence). The CDR3 loop is CASSFDRGSNEQYF. CDR3 coding DNA: TGTGCCAGCAGTTTTGACAGGGGGTCGAACGAGCAGTACTTC.

This rearrangement joins TRBV4-3 to TRBJ1-2; the D is unclear. The germline gives CDR1 LGHNA, CDR2 YSLEER. This CDR3 is 13 amino acids long. Between the trimmed V and J ends, which lost 6 bases and 4 bases, there was a span of 12 bases. CDR3 in amino acids: CASSLDRRYGYTF. DNA for the CDR3: TGCGCCAGCAGTCTGGACCGCCGCTATGGCTACACCTTC.

The chain is built from TRBV7-6 and TRBJ2-2, with 14 nucleotides matching TRBD2. Trimming removed 5 bases from V and 2 bases from J; junction bases left unmatched: 10. This CDR3 is 19 amino acids long. Germline values: CDR1 SGHVS, CDR2 FNYEAQ. CDR3 sequence: CASSPRLAGGGGNTGELFF. The CDR3 nucleotides are TGTGCCAGCAGCCCGCGACTAGCGGGAGGGGGAGGAAACACCGGGGAGCTGTTTTTT.

This chain connects TRBV6-1 to TRBJ1-1; unclear D gene. This CDR3 comprises 16 residues. Germline loops: CDR1 MNHNS, CDR2 SASEGT. V was pared by 4 bases and J by 1 base, with 16 bases between. The CDR3 region is CASSVGYVEANTEAFF. The DNA for the CDR3 is TGTGCCAGCAGTGTAGGATACGTTGAGGCGAACACTGAAGCTTTCTTT.

The rearrangement joins TRBV6-1 to TRBJ1-3, with 7 bases lining up with TRBD1. With V trimmed by 7 bases and J by 3 bases, 9 bases remained unmatched. Germline CDR1 is MNHNS and CDR2 is SASEGT. This CDR3 contains 15 residues. CDR3 protein: CASTRQGGNGNTIYF. The CDR3 coding sequence is TGTGCCAGCACCCGACAGGGAGGGAATGGAAACACCATATATTTT.